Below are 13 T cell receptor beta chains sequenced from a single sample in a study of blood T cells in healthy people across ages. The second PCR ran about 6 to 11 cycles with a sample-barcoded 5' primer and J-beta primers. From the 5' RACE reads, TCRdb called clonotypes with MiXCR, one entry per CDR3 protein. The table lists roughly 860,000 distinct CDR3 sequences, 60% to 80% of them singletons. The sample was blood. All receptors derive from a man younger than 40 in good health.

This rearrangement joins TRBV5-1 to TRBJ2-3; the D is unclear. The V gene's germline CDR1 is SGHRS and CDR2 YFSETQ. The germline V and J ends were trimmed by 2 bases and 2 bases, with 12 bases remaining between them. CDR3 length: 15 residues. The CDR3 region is CASSFVGDHTDTQYF. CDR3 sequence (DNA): TGCGCCAGCAGCTTCGTCGGCGATCACACAGATACGCAGTATTTT.

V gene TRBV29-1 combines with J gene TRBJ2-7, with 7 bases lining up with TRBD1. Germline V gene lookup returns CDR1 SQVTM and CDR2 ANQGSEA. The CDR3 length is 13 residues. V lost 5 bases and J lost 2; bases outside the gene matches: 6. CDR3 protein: CSVKGDRTYEQYF. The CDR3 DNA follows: TGCAGCGTTAAGGGGGACAGAACCTACGAGCAGTACTTC.

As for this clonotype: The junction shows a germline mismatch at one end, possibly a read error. The CDR3: CAGSKQGLGYEQYF. CDR3 nucleotides: TGTGCCGGCAGCAAACAGGGGTTGGGCTACGAGCAGTACTTC. The gene calls are TRBV7-2 and TRBJ2-7; 7 positions agree with TRBD1. This CDR3 has 14 residues. Germline V gives CDR1 SGHTA, CDR2 FQGNSA.

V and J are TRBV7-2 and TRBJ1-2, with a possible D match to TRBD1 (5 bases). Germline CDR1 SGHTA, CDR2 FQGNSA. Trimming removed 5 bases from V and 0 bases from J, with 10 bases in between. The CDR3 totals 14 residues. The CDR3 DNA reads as TGTGCCAGCAGCACGGACACCCCTAACTATGGCTACACCTTC. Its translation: CASSTDTPNYGYTF.

The CDR3 loop is CASRETLEQYF. CDR3 DNA: TGTGCCAGCAGGGAGACGTTAGAGCAGTACTTC. The chain links TRBV6-2 or TRBV6-3 to TRBJ2-7; D remains ambiguous. In germline, CDR1 is MNHEY, CDR2 SVGEGT. Trimming cost V 6 bases and J 7 bases, with 10 bases left between them. The CDR3 has 11 amino acids.

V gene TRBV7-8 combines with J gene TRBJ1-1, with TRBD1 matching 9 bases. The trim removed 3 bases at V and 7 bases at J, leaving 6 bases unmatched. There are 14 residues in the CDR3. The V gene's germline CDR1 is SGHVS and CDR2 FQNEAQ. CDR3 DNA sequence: TGTGCCAGCAGCTTTGGGACAGGGTATAATGAAGCTTTCTTT. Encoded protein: CASSFGTGYNEAFF.

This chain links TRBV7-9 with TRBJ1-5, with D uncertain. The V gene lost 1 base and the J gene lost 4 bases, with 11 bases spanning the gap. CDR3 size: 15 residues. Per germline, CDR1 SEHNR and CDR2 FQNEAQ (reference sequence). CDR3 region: CASSLGADGNQPQHF. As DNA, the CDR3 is TGTGCCAGCAGCTTAGGGGCCGACGGAAATCAGCCCCAGCATTTT.

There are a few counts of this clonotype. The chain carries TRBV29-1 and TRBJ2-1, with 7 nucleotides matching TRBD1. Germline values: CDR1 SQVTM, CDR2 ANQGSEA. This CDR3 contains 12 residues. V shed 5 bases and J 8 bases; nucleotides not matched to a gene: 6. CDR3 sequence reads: CSVRQGWDEQFF. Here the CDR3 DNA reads TGCAGCGTTCGACAGGGTTGGGATGAGCAGTTCTTC.

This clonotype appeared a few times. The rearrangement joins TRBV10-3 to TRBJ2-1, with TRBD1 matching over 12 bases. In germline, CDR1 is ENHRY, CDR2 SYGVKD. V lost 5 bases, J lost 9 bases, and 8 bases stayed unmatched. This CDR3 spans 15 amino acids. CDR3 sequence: CAISPMGQGASEQFF. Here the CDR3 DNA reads TGTGCCATCAGTCCGATGGGACAGGGGGCAAGTGAGCAGTTCTTC.

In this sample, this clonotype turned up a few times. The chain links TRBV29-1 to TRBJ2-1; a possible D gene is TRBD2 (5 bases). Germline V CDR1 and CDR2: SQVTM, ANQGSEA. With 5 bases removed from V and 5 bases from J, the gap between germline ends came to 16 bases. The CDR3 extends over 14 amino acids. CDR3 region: CSVSAGRRNNEQFF. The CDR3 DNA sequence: TGCAGCGTTTCTGCGGGCAGGAGGAACAATGAGCAGTTCTTC.

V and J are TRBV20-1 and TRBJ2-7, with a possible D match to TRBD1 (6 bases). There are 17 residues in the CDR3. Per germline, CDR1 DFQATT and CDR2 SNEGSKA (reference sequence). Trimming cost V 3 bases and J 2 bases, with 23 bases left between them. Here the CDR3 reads CSARGAFYSDRAYEQYF. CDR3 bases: TGCAGTGCTAGGGGGGCATTTTACTCGGACAGAGCCTACGAGCAGTACTTC.

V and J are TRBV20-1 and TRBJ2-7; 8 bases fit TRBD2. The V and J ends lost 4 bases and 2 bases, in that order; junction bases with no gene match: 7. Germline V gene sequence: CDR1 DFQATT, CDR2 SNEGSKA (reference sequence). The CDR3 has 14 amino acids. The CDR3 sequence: CSATRGGLTYEQYF. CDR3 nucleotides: TGCAGTGCTACCCGGGGGGGGCTCACCTACGAGCAGTACTTC.

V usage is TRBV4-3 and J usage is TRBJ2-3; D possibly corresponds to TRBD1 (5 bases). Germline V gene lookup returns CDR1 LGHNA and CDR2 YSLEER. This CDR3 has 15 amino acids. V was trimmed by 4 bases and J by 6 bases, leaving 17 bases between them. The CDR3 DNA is TGCGCCAGCAGCCCAGCCTGGGTCCCAGGGGATACGCAGTATTTT. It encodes CASSPAWVPGDTQYF.